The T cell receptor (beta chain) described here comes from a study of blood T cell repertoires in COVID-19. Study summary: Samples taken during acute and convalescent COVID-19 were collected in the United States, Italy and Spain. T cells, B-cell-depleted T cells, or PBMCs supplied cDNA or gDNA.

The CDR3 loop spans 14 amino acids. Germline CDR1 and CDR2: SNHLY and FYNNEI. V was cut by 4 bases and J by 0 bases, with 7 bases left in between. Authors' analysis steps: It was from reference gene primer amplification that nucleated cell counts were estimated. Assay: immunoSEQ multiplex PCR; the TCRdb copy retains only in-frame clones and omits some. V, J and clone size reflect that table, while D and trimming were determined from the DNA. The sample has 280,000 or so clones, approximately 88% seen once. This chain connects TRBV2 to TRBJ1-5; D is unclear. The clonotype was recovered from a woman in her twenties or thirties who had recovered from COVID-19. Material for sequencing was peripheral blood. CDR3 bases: TGTGCCAGCAGTGCGGTCCCTAGCAATCAGCCCCAGCATTTT. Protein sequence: CASSAVPSNQPQHF.